The rows below give T cell receptor beta chains drawn from one sample of a study of naive and memory T cell subsets. TCRdb passed the UMI-ligation and nested PCR reads through MiXCR, listing each CDR3 protein once. The profile shows around 14,000 distinct CDR3 sequences, about 5% of them singletons. Sequenced material: skin, taken from a tuberculin skin test site. The source is an adult in good health. Both conserved end residues are part of each CDR3. D genes are given only for firm matches. Clone sizes are given selectively: once, few, many, or a class where the clone is expanded.

DNA,CDR3,V,size,D,J
TGTGCCAGCAGCTGGACAAAGACAGCTGAAGCTTTCTTT,CASSWTKTAEAFF,TRBV7-2,.,.,TRBJ1-1
TGTGCCAGCTCACCAGACACCTATGGCTACACCTTC,CASSPDTYGYTF,TRBV18,medium-sized,.,TRBJ1-2
TGTGCCAGTAGTTCGGGACAGGGGGGCAATCAGCCCCAGCATTTT,CASSSGQGGNQPQHF,TRBV19,few,TRBD1,TRBJ1-5
TGCGCCAGCAGCTACGGGACGGACCATGGCTACACCTTC,CASSYGTDHGYTF,TRBV5-1,medium-sized,.,TRBJ1-2
TGTGCCAGCCTACCGGGGGGGGGCCGGGAGACCCAGTACTTC,CASLPGGGRETQYF,TRBV2,many,TRBD2,TRBJ2-5
TGTGCCACCAGTGATCGTAGCGGGAGCAATGAGCAGTTCTTC,CATSDRSGSNEQFF,TRBV24-1,medium-sized,TRBD2,TRBJ2-1
TGCGCCAGCAGCCGCATATTTCAGGGGGGGAATTCACCCCTCCACTTT,CASSRIFQGGNSPLHF,TRBV4-3,many,TRBD1,TRBJ1-6
TGTGCCACCCAGGACTTGCCCCAGCCCCAGCATTTT,CATQDLPQPQHF,TRBV19,few,.,TRBJ1-5
TGTGCCAGCAGTACCAGGACGGGCTTTGAGGACACCTTC,CASSTRTGFEDTF,TRBV6-5,many,.,TRBJ1-2
TGTGCCAGCAACTACAGGGGGTCTAATGAAAAACTGTTTTTT,CASNYRGSNEKLFF,TRBV12-3/TRBV12-4,many,TRBD1,TRBJ1-4